Below are 29 T cell receptor beta chains sequenced from a single sample in a study of blood T cell repertoires in COVID-19 (TCRdb year 2020). Library construction relied on the immunoSEQ multiplex PCR assay. The clones in this table, taken by TCRdb from immuneACCESS, are in-frame only. Not every clone is retained; where verified, under half of the shortfall comes from an unresolved V gene, and the cause of the rest is unknown. Here the sample has more than 450,000 clones; approximately 90% occur a single time. Around 0.7% of the sample is in the top ten clones. Sequenced material: PBMCs or T cells enriched from blood (not recorded which). These receptors were obtained from a woman in her late teens or twenties who had recovered from COVID-19.

There are a few counts of this clone. V gene TRBV27 combines with J gene TRBJ1-2; 11 bases line up with TRBD1. CDR3 length: 18 residues. V shed 5 bases, J shed 2 bases, and the junction held 13 bases outside the gene matches. Germline CDR1 is MNHEY and CDR2 is SMNVEV (reference sequence). The CDR3 DNA reads TGTGCCAGCAGTGAGGGGCTTCCGGGACAGGGGGTGAACTATGGCTACACCTTC. This sequence encodes CASSEGLPGQGVNYGYTF.

The rearrangement uses TRBV9 and TRBJ1-2, with TRBD1 as a possible D gene (6 bases). Trimming left V 3 bases short and J 4 bases short, with 13 bases between. The V gene's germline CDR1 is SGDLS and CDR2 YYNGEE. This CDR3 is 14 amino acids long. The CDR3 nucleotides are TGTGCCAGCAGCGCCGCGGACAGCGGCTATGGCTACACCTTC. Translation: CASSAADSGYGYTF.

In regard to this clone: The same CDR3 can be traced to other DNA sequences in this sample. This chain connects TRBV19 to TRBJ1-2, with 8 nucleotides matching TRBD1. The V gene end was trimmed by 9 bases and the J gene end by 4 bases; junction bases not matched to a gene: 7. The germline V gene encodes CDR1 LNHDA and CDR2 SQIVND (reference sequence). The CDR3 runs 13 residues. The CDR3 is CASSPGTGYGYTF. The DNA for the CDR3 is TGTGCCAGCTCTCCAGGGACAGGCTATGGCTACACCTTC.

This chain links TRBV7-6 with TRBJ2-3; tentative D call: TRBD1 (7 bases). Trimming took 5 bases from V and 4 from J, leaving 13 bases between them. Germline values: CDR1 SGHVS, CDR2 FNYEAQ. The CDR3 runs 14 residues. The CDR3 spells CASSRGGGSDTQYF. CDR3 nucleotide sequence: TGTGCCAGCAGCAGAGGAGGGGGCTCAGATACGCAGTATTTT.

J is TRBJ1-6 and V is TRBV4-1; D ambiguous. Germline V CDR1 and CDR2: MGHRA, YSYEKL. V lost 0 bases, J lost 9 bases, and 24 bases lay in between. The CDR3 consists of 19 residues. The CDR3: CASSQDSGRDGIGGSPLHF. CDR3 nucleotide sequence: TGCGCCAGCAGCCAAGACTCAGGACGGGATGGGATCGGCGGTTCACCCCTCCACTTT.

The rearrangement links TRBV28 to TRBJ1-5, with D tentatively TRBD1 (5 bases). V lost 5 bases to trimming and J lost 0 bases, with 20 bases between them. Germline values: CDR1 MDHEN, CDR2 SYDVKM. The CDR3 covers 18 residues. This CDR3 is CASSPGLWTVYSNQPQHF. The CDR3 nucleotides read TGTGCCAGCAGTCCGGGACTATGGACGGTTTATAGCAATCAGCCCCAGCATTTT.

This clone occurred a few times. The chain combines TRBV3-1 (or the pseudogene TRBV3-2) with TRBJ2-1; 9 nucleotides match TRBD2. Germline values: CDR1 LGHDT, CDR2 YNNKEL (reference sequence). The length of the CDR3 is 17 residues. Unmatched junction bases numbered 9, after V lost 0 bases and J lost 6 bases. For the CDR3, the DNA is TGTGCCAGCAGCCAAGAACTACCAGCGGGGGGCCGCAATGAGCAGTTCTTC. This codes for CASSQELPAGGRNEQFF.

V and J are TRBV29-1 and TRBJ2-2; 9 bases agree with TRBD1. Germline V gene data show CDR1 as SQVTM and CDR2 as ANQGSEA. The junction had 3 bases not matched to a gene; V was cut back by 7 bases and J by 0 bases. The CDR3 has 14 amino acids. CDR3 bases: TGCAGCGCGAGACAGGGGGCGAACACCGGGGAGCTGTTTTTT. It codes for CSARQGANTGELFF.

The chain carries TRBV3-1 (or the pseudogene TRBV3-2) and TRBJ1-1; D gene unclear. From germline, CDR1 is LGHDT and CDR2 YNNKEL (reference sequence). Trimming removed 1 base from V and 5 bases from J, with 8 bases in between. This CDR3 region has 13 residues. The CDR3 DNA sequence: TGTGCCAGCAGCCAAGCCCAGCGGACTGAAGCTTTCTTT. Protein sequence: CASSQAQRTEAFF.

The table lists this clone with a count of one. The V gene is TRBV5-1, the J gene TRBJ1-2; 8 nucleotides align to TRBD1. The CDR3 totals 15 residues. With V trimmed by 4 bases and J by 5 bases, 10 bases remained unmatched. Per the germline V gene, CDR1 is SGHRS and CDR2 is YFSETQ. The CDR3 here is CASSPTGAEGYGYTF. The CDR3 DNA sequence: TGCGCCAGCAGCCCGACAGGGGCCGAGGGATATGGCTACACCTTC.

This clone was seen just once. The chain couples TRBV6-5 to TRBJ2-5, with TRBD2 matching over 7 bases. Looked up from germline, CDR1 is MNHEY and CDR2 is SVGAGI. This CDR3 comprises 14 residues. The ends lost 5 bases at V and 5 bases at J; junction bases unmatched: 8. The CDR3 here is CASSRGVRGETQYF. The CDR3 nucleotides are TGTGCCAGCAGTCGGGGGGTCCGGGGCGAGACCCAGTACTTC.

This clone was observed many times. This chain links TRBV5-8 with TRBJ1-3; a weak D match, TRBD1 (6 bases). The V and J ends lost 9 bases and 2 bases respectively, with 15 bases between them. From germline, CDR1 is SGHTS and CDR2 YDEGEE. The CDR3 has 14 residues. CDR3 in amino acids: CATTSTGTGNTIYF. CDR3 nucleotides: TGTGCCACGACTTCCACAGGGACTGGAAACACCATATATTTT.

This sequence joins TRBV30 and TRBJ2-7, with 7 bases fitting TRBD1. Per germline, CDR1 GTSNPN and CDR2 SVGIG (reference sequence). The length of the CDR3 is 15 residues. V lost 3 bases to trimming and J lost 0 bases; unmatched junction nucleotides: 8. The CDR3 DNA reads TGTGCCTGGAGGAAAATCGGGACAGCCTCCTACGAGCAGTACTTC. Its translation is CAWRKIGTASYEQYF. The complete variable domain, with remaining parts taken from reference TRBV30 and TRBJ2-7, reads SQTIHQWPATLVQPVGSPLSLECTVEGTSNPNLYWYRQAAGRGLQLLFYSVGIGQISSEVPQNLSASRPQDRQFILSSKKLLLSDSGFYLCAWRKIGTASYEQYFGPGTRLTVT.

V usage is TRBV19 and J usage is TRBJ2-5, with a weak D call TRBD1 (6 bases). V lost 3 bases and J 4 bases, leaving 15 bases between the germline ends. The CDR3 totals 15 residues. Germline V gene sequence: CDR1 LNHDA, CDR2 SQIVND (reference sequence). In DNA, the CDR3 is TGTGCCAGTAGTATGAGTGTGGGGGCCCTAGAGACCCAGTACTTC. Translated: CASSMSVGALETQYF.

This clone is a singleton in its sample. The chain couples TRBV3-1 (or the pseudogene TRBV3-2) to TRBJ2-7; 10 nucleotides align to TRBD2. Germline lookup yields CDR1 LGHDT and CDR2 YNNKEL (reference sequence). V dropped 0 bases and J dropped 0; count of bases not matched to a gene: 2. The CDR3 is 16 residues long. CDR3 in amino acids: CASSQELAGFSYEQYF. As DNA, the CDR3 is TGTGCCAGCAGCCAAGAACTAGCGGGGTTCTCCTACGAGCAGTACTTC.

The chain carries TRBV2 and TRBJ1-1; possible D gene TRBD1, 5 bases. Germline V gene lookup returns CDR1 SNHLY and CDR2 FYNNEI. V lost 3 bases and J lost 2, with 13 bases in between. The CDR3 extends over 15 amino acids. This chain's CDR3 is CASSEQWGGNTEAFF. CDR3 sequence (DNA): TGTGCCAGCAGTGAGCAGTGGGGGGGAAACACTGAAGCTTTCTTT.

This clone was counted only a few times. V usage is TRBV28 and J usage is TRBJ2-2; possibly TRBD2 for D (6 bases). This CDR3 contains 16 residues. CDR1 is MDHEN, CDR2 SYDVKM, per germline. V was pared by 7 bases and J by 3 bases, with 18 bases between. The CDR3 spells CASTHRRRADTGELFF. DNA for the CDR3: TGTGCCAGCACCCACCGTCGGAGGGCAGACACCGGGGAGCTGTTTTTT.

The gene calls are TRBV2 and TRBJ1-5, with 8 nucleotides matching TRBD1. The CDR3 spans 16 residues. Per the germline V gene, CDR1 is SNHLY and CDR2 is FYNNEI. Trimming removed 6 bases from V and 6 bases from J; junction bases left unmatched: 13. The CDR3 here is CASRQIQGASGQPQHF. The CDR3 coding sequence is TGTGCCAGCAGACAAATCCAGGGGGCGTCCGGTCAGCCCCAGCATTTT.

The chain joins TRBV7-2 to TRBJ2-1, with 7 bases matching TRBD2. CDR3 length equals 13 residues. J was trimmed by 8 bases and V by 1 base; bases with no gene match: 2. The germline CDR1 and CDR2 sequences are SGHTA and FQGNSA. The CDR3 bases are TGTGCCAGCAGCTTAGAGCGGGGCGATGAGCAGTTCTTC. It encodes CASSLERGDEQFF.

The genes are TRBV9 and TRBJ2-2; 8 bases align to TRBD2. The CDR3 loop spans 17 amino acids. The germline V gene has CDR1 SGDLS and CDR2 YYNGEE. V shed 0 bases, J shed 2 bases, and the junction held 6 bases outside the gene matches. This chain's CDR3 is CASSVATSGSNTGELFF. CDR3 DNA sequence: TGTGCCAGCAGCGTAGCTACTAGCGGATCAAACACCGGGGAGCTGTTTTTT. The whole variable domain, filled in from reference TRBV9 and TRBJ2-2, reads DSGVTQTPKHLITATGQRVTLRCSPRSGDLSVYWYQQSLDQGLQFLIQYYNGEERAKGNILERFSAQQFPDLHSELNLSSLELGDSALYFCASSVATSGSNTGELFFGEGSRLTVL.

This sequence joins TRBV15 and TRBJ2-3; D may be TRBD2 (6 bases). Trimming removed 5 bases at V and 2 bases at J, with 17 bases between. CDR1 LNHNV and CDR2 YYDKDF come from the germline V gene (reference sequence). This CDR3 spans 16 amino acids. The chain's CDR3 is CATSSRVTRITDTQYF. CDR3 in DNA: TGTGCCACCAGCTCCCGTGTGACTAGAATCACAGATACGCAGTATTTT.

This rearrangement joins TRBV7-9 to TRBJ1-3; 8 nucleotides agree with TRBD1. After removal of 2 bases from V and 0 bases from J, the junction contained 6 bases not matched to a gene. Germline V gene data show CDR1 as SEHNR and CDR2 as FQNEAQ (reference sequence). This CDR3 has 17 amino acids. CDR3 bases: TGTGCCAGCAGCTTAACCTTGGGACAGGCCTCTGGAAACACCATATATTTT. This codes for CASSLTLGQASGNTIYF.

The rearrangement uses TRBV7-9 and TRBJ1-1, with 9 bases aligning to TRBD1. The germline V gene encodes CDR1 SEHNR and CDR2 FQNEAQ (reference sequence). V shed 5 bases and J 2 bases; nucleotides not matched to a gene: 3. This CDR3 is built from 14 residues. The CDR3 loop is CASSRQGGNTEAFF. CDR3 nucleotides: TGTGCCAGCAGCCGACAGGGGGGAAACACTGAAGCTTTCTTT.

CDR3 nucleotide sequence: TGTGCCAGCAGCTTGGGGACTGAGGAAAGTGGCTACACCTTC. This codes for CASSLGTEESGYTF. The chain links TRBV5-4 to TRBJ1-2; D is unresolved. CDR3 size: 14 residues. CDR1 and CDR2 from the germline V gene are SGHNT and YYREEE (reference sequence). Trimming left V 0 bases short and J 7 bases short, with 13 bases between.

The J gene is TRBJ2-1, the V gene TRBV27; 8 bases align to TRBD1. Trimming removed 1 base from V and 4 bases from J; junction bases left unmatched: 3. The germline V gene encodes CDR1 MNHEY and CDR2 SMNVEV (reference sequence). The CDR3 spans 15 residues. CDR3 nucleotide sequence: TGTGCCAGCAGTTTATTTGGGACAGGTTACAATGAGCAGTTCTTC. Translating it yields CASSLFGTGYNEQFF.

The V and J genes are TRBV25-1 and TRBJ2-5; weak D call: TRBD2 (6 bases). The CDR3 totals 14 residues. V dropped 2 bases and J dropped 5 bases, with 12 bases sitting between them. The germline V gene has CDR1 MGHDK and CDR2 SYGVNS. The CDR3 sequence is CASSEHGGAETQYF. The CDR3 DNA reads TGTGCCAGCAGTGAACACGGAGGGGCGGAGACCCAGTACTTC. Full variable domain (missing parts from reference TRBV25-1 and TRBJ2-5): EADIYQTPRYLVIGTGKKITLECSQTMGHDKMYWYQQDPGMELHLIHYSYGVNSTEKGDLSSESTVSRIRTEHFPLTLESARPSHTSQYLCASSEHGGAETQYFGPGTRLLVL.

V is TRBV5-6 and J is TRBJ2-4; D is ambiguous. Germline V CDR1 and CDR2: SGHDT, YYEEEE. V shed 1 base and J shed 1 base, with 15 bases lying between them. The CDR3 has 17 amino acids. Here the CDR3 DNA reads TGTGCCAGCAGCTTGATGCGCCAGGTTTTGGCCAAAAACATTCAGTACTTC. This sequence encodes CASSLMRQVLAKNIQYF.

The chain recombines TRBV18 with TRBJ2-7; a possible D gene is TRBD1 (6 bases). The V end was cut by 2 bases, the J end by 7 bases, with 18 bases between. Germline CDR1 KGHSH, CDR2 LQKENI. This CDR3 is 15 amino acids long. CDR3 in DNA: TGTGCCAGCTCACCATCGGCAGGGGCCCAGAGAGAGCAGTACTTC. The encoded protein is CASSPSAGAQREQYF. Based on the CDR3 plus reference TRBV18 and TRBJ2-7, the full variable domain is NAGVMQNPRHLVRRRGQEARLRCSPMKGHSHVYWYRQLPEEGLKFMVYLQKENIIDESGMPKERFSAEFPKEGPSILRIQQVVRGDSAAYFCASSPSAGAQREQYFGPGTRLTVT.

The chain couples TRBV6-5 to TRBJ1-5; unclear D gene. Trimming stripped 7 bases from V and 6 bases from J, with 10 bases between. Germline CDR1 and CDR2: MNHEY and SVGAGI. The CDR3 loop spans 12 amino acids. For the CDR3, the DNA is TGTGCCAGCACCCTCGCGGGTCAGCCCCAGCATTTT. Its translation: CASTLAGQPQHF.